This T cell receptor beta chain was observed in a study of blood T cell repertoires in COVID-19 (TCRdb year 2020). Describing the broader study: The collaborator samples originated in the United States, Italy and Spain and spanned the acute and convalescent phases of COVID-19. The prospective study material was composed of cDNA or gDNA derived from T cells, B-cell-depleted T cells, or PBMCs. Subjects who had been exposed to COVID-19, were actively infected with it, or had recovered from it provided the deeply sampled blood TCRbeta repertoires that made up the dataset. The repertoires were made available in a free public database intended to serve as a resource for research on the immune response to SARS-CoV-2. Samples came from the ongoing ImmuneRACE study (first 160 participants) plus 1,254 subjects from 6 global collaborators. Sample metadata almost always included a de-identified subject ID, COVID-19 status, age in years and sex. HLA class I and class II types, where available, came from metadata supplied by the sample provider rather than from assay-based typing.

About this clone: The specificity of this receptor is unknown. No base quality values were provided; no much bigger clone lies one nucleotide off.

Trimmed from V: 1 base; trimmed from J: 4 bases; junction bases lacking a gene match: 5. The CDR3 numbers 16 residues from cysteine through phenylalanine. Only the CDR3 DNA stays, 48 bases, in frame from base 1. CDR1 is given as SGDLS and CDR2 as YYNGEE, both from the germline V gene. Samples from volunteer blood donors who had recovered from COVID-19 were contributed by a second Seattle source. Whole blood was collected in K2EDTA tubes by collaborating institutions according to the institutions' own protocols. Collaborator samples were shipped for TCRbeta analysis as frozen whole blood, isolated PBMCs, or DNA extracted from either sample type. Results and caveats for the whole study, not just this receptor: The quantity of clinical and demographic metadata differed by source and by participant and was supplied without curation.

TCRbeta CDR3 regions were amplified from genomic DNA using the immunoSEQ Assay, a bias-controlled multiplex PCR. In the paper's pipeline: The number of nucleated cells in each sample was estimated from the amplification of reference gene primers within the assay. To quantify the absolute abundance of each unique TCRbeta CDR3 rearrangement, sequence reads were collapsed and filtered. For each sample, productive Simpson clonality was calculated as the square root of Simpson's diversity index over productive rearrangements. The clones in this table, taken by TCRdb from immuneACCESS, are in-frame only. Not every clone is retained; where verified, under half of the shortfall comes from an unresolved V gene, and the cause of the rest is unknown. That table gives V, J and clone size, and the DNA gave D and trimming. The sample table shows 250,000 to 350,000 clones, and about nine tenths are seen once. The top ten constitute 2% to 2.5% of the sample.

The chain links TRBV9 with TRBJ2-5, and TRBD1 aligns with 12 junction nucleotides. The specimen was peripheral blood. The source of this sequence is a woman between 45 and 65 years old who had recovered from COVID-19. The DNA sequence is TGTGCCAGCAGCGTATCGGGGACAGGGGGCGCAGAGACCCAGTACTTC. The encoded protein is CASSVSGTGGAETQYF. Joined to the reference TRBV9 and TRBJ2-5 proteins, this CDR3 gives the full variable domain: DSGVTQTPKHLITATGQRVTLRCSPRSGDLSVYWYQQSLDQGLQFLIQYYNGEERAKGNILERFSAQQFPDLHSELNLSSLELGDSALYFCASSVSGTGGAETQYFGPGTRLLVL.